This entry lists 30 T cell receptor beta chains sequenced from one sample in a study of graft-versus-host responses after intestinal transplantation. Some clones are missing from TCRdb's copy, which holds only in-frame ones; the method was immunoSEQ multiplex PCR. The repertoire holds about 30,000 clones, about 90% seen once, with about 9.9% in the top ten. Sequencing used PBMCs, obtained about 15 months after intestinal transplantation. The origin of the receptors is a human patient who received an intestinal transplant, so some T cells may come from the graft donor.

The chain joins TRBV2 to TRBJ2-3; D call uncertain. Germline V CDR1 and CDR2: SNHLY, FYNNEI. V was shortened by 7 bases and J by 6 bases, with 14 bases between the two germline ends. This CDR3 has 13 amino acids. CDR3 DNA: TGTGCCAGCATCGTGCAGCCCCCCGATACGCAGTATTTT. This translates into CASIVQPPDTQYF.

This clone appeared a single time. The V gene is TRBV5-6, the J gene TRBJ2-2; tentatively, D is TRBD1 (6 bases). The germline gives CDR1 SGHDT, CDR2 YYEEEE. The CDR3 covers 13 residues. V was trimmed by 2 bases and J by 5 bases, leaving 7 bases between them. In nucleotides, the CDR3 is TGTGCCAGCAGCTTCACAGGGACCGGGGAGCTGTTTTTT. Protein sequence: CASSFTGTGELFF.

DNA of the CDR3: TGCGCCAGCAGCTTGGAAGCGGCTAGCGGGGTCACCGGGGAGCTGTTTTTT. It encodes CASSLEAASGVTGELFF. The chain links TRBV5-1 to TRBJ2-2, with 9 positions matching TRBD2. Germline loops: CDR1 SGHRS, CDR2 YFSETQ. The CDR3 contains 17 residues. With 0 bases clipped from V and 4 bases from J, the junction kept 7 bases outside the gene matches.

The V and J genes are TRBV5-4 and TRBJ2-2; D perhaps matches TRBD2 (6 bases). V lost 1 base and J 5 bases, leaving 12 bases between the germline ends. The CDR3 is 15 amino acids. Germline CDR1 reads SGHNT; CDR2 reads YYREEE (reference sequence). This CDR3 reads CASSLTSRGTGELFF. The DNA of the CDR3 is TGTGCCAGCAGCTTGACTAGCCGGGGTACCGGGGAGCTGTTTTTT.

The CDR3 sequence is CASSEADSRSYEQYF. CDR3 sequence (DNA): TGTGCCAGCAGTGAAGCCGACTCTCGCTCCTACGAGCAGTACTTC. The chain links TRBV2 to TRBJ2-7; D ambiguous. The germline V gene has CDR1 SNHLY and CDR2 FYNNEI. V shed 0 bases and J shed 0 bases, with 9 bases lying between them. This CDR3 has 15 residues.

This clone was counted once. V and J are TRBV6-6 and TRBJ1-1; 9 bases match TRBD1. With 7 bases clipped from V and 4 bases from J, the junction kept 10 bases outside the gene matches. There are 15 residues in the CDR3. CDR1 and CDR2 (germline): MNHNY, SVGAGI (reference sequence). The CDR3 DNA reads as TGTGCCAGCAAAGGGTCCGGGACAGGGACCACTGAAGCTTTCTTT. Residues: CASKGSGTGTTEAFF.

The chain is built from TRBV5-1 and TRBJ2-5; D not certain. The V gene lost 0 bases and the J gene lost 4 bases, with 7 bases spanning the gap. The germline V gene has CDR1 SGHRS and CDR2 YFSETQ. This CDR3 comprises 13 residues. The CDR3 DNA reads TGCGCCAGCAGCTTGGCCGGGTCAGAGACCCAGTACTTC. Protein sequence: CASSLAGSETQYF.

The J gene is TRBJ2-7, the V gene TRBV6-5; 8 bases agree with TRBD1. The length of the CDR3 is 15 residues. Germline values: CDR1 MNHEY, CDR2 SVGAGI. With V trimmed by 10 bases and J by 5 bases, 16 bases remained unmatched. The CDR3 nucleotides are TGTGCCAAGACCGCCTACCGGGACAGGCAGAACGAGCAGTACTTC. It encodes CAKTAYRDRQNEQYF.

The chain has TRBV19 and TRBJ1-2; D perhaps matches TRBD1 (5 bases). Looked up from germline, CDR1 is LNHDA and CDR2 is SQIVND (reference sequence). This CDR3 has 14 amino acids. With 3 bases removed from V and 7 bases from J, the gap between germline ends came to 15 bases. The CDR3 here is CASSINEGIAGYTF. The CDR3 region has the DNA TGTGCCAGTAGTATTAATGAGGGGATCGCTGGCTACACCTTC. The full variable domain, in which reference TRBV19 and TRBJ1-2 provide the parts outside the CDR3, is DGGITQSPKYLFRKEGQNVTLSCEQNLNHDAMYWYRQDPGQGLRLIYYSQIVNDFQKGDIAEGYSVSREKKESFPLTVTSAQKNPTAFYLCASSINEGIAGYTFGSGTRLTVV.

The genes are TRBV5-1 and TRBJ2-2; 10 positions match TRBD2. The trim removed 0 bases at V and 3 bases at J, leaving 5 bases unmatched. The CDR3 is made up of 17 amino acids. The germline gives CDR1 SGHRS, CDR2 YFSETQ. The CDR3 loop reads CASSLGLAGAYTGELFF. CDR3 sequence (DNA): TGCGCCAGCAGCTTGGGCCTAGCGGGGGCTTACACCGGGGAGCTGTTTTTT.

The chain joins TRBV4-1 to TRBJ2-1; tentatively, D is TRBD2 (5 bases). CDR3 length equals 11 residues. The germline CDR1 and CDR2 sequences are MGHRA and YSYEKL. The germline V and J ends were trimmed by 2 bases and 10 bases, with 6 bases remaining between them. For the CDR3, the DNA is TGCGCCAGCAGCCAATCGGGAGAGCAGTTCTTC. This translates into CASSQSGEQFF.

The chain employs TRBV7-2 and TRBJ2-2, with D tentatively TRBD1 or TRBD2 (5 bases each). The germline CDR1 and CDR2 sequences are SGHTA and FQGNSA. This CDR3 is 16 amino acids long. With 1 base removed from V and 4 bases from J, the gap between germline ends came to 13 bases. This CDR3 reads CASSLGPSGGTGELFF. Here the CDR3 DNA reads TGTGCCAGCAGCTTAGGCCCCTCTGGGGGCACCGGGGAGCTGTTTTTT.

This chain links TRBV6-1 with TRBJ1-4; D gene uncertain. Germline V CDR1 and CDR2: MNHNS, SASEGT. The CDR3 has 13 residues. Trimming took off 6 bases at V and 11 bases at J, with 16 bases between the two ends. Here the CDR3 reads CASRETDLWKLFF. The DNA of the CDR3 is TGTGCCAGCAGGGAGACGGACCTGTGGAAACTGTTTTTT.

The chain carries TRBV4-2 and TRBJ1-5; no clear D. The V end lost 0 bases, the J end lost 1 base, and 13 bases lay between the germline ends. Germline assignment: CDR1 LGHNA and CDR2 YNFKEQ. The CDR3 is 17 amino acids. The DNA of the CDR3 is TGTGCCAGCAGCCAAGATTCGTCCTATTGGAGCAATCAGCCCCAGCATTTT. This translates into CASSQDSSYWSNQPQHF.

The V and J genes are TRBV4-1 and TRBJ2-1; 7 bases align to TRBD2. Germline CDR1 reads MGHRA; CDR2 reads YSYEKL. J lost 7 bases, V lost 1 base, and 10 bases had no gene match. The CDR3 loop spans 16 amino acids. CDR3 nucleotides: TGCGCCAGCAGCCAAGTTAGCGGGCGTATAGGGAATGAGCAGTTCTTC. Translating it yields CASSQVSGRIGNEQFF.

CDR3 coding DNA: TGTGCCTGGAGTTTTCGGTTGGGGGCAGATACGCAGTATTTT. Protein: CAWSFRLGADTQYF. The V and J genes are TRBV30 and TRBJ2-3; D might be TRBD1 or TRBD2, each matching 5 bases. Germline CDR1 and CDR2: GTSNPN and SVGIG (reference sequence). Trimming cost V 2 bases and J 4 bases, with 13 bases left between them. The length of the CDR3 is 14 residues.

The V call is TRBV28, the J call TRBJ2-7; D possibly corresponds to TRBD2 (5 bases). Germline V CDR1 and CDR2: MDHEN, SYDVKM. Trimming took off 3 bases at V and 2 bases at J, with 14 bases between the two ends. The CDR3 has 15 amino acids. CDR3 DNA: TGTGCCAGCAGTTTGATAGCGACCGCGACCTACGAGCAGTACTTC. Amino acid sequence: CASSLIATATYEQYF. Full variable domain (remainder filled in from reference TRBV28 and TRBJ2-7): DVKVTQSSRYLVKRTGEKVFLECVQDMDHENMFWYRQDPGLGLRLIYFSYDVKMKEKGDIPEGYSVSREKKERFSLILESASTNQTSMYLCASSLIATATYEQYFGPGTRLTVT.

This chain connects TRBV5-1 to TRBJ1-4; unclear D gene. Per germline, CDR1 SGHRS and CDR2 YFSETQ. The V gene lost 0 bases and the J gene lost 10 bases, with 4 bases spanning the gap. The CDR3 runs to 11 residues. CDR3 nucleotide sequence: TGCGCCAGCAGCTTGGATGGAAAACTGTTTTTT. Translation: CASSLDGKLFF.

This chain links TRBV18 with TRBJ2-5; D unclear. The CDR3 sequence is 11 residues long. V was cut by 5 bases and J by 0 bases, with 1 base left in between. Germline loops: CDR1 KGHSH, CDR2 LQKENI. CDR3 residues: CASSDQETQYF. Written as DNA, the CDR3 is TGTGCCAGCTCAGACCAAGAGACCCAGTACTTC. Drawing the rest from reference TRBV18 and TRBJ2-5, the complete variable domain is NAGVMQNPRHLVRRRGQEARLRCSPMKGHSHVYWYRQLPEEGLKFMVYLQKENIIDESGMPKERFSAEFPKEGPSILRIQQVVRGDSAAYFCASSDQETQYFGPGTRLLVL.

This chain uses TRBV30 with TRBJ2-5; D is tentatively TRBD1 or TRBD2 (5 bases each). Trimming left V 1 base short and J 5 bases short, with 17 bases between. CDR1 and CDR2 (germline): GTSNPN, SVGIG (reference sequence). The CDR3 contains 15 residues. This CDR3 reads CAWSGGEARGETQYF. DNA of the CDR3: TGTGCCTGGAGTGGAGGGGAAGCCCGAGGGGAGACCCAGTACTTC. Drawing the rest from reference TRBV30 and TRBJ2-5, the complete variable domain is SQTIHQWPATLVQPVGSPLSLECTVEGTSNPNLYWYRQAAGRGLQLLFYSVGIGQISSEVPQNLSASRPQDRQFILSSKKLLLSDSGFYLCAWSGGEARGETQYFGPGTRLLVL.

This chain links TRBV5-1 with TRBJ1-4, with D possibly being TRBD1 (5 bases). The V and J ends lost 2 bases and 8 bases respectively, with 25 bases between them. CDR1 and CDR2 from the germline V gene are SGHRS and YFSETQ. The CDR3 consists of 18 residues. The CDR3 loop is CASSLDLRTGAGGEKLFF. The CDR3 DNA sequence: TGCGCCAGCAGCTTAGACCTCCGGACCGGGGCCGGGGGGGAAAAACTGTTTTTT.

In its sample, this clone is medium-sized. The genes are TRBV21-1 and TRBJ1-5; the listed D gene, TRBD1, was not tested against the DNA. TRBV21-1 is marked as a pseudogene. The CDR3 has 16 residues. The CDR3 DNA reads TGTGCCAGCAGCAAAGCCAGGGGGGCCCTCAATCAGCCCCAGCATTTT. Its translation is CASSKARGALNQPQHF.

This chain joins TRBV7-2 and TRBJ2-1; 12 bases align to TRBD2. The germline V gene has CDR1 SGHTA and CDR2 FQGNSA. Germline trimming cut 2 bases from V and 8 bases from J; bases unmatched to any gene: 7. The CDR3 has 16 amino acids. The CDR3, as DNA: TGTGCCAGCAGCTTATTAGGGGCTAGCGGGAGGGATGAGCAGTTCTTC. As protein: CASSLLGASGRDEQFF.

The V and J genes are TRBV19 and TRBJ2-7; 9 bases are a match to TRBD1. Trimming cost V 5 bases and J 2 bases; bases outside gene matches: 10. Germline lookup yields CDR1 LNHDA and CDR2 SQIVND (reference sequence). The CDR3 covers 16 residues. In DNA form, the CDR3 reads TGTGCCAGTAGTGCAGTTGGACAGGGGCCGGCCTACGAGCAGTACTTC. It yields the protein CASSAVGQGPAYEQYF.

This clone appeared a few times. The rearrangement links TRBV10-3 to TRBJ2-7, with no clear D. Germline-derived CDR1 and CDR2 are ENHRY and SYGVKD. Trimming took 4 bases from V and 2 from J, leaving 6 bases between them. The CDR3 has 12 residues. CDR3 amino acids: CAISGFTYEQYF. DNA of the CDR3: TGTGCCATCAGTGGCTTTACCTACGAGCAGTACTTC.

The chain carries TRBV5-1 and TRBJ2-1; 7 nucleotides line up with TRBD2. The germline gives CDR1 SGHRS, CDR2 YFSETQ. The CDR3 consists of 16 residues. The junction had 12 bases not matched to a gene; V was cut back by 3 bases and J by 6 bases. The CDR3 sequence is CASSSARAPGGNEQFF. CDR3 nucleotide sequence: TGCGCCAGCAGCTCGGCGAGGGCTCCGGGGGGCAATGAGCAGTTCTTC.

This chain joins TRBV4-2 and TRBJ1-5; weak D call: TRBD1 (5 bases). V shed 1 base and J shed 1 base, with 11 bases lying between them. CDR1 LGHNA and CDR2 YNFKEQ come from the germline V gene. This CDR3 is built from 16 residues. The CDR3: CASSQGTAGSNQPQHF. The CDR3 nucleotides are TGTGCCAGCAGCCAAGGAACGGCAGGGAGCAATCAGCCCCAGCATTTT.

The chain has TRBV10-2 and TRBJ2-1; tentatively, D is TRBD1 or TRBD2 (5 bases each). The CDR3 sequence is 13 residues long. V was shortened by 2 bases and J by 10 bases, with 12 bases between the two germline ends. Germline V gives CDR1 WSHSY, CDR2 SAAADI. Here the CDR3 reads CASSERFEGEQFF. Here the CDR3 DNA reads TGCGCCAGCAGTGAGCGTTTTGAGGGGGAGCAGTTCTTC.

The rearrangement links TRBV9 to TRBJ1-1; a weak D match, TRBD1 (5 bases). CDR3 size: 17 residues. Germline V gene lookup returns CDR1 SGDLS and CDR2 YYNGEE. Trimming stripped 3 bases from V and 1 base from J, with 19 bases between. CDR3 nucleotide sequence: TGTGCCAGCAGCGGGATACAGGAAGGTGGTTGGAACACTGAAGCTTTCTTT. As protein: CASSGIQEGGWNTEAFF.

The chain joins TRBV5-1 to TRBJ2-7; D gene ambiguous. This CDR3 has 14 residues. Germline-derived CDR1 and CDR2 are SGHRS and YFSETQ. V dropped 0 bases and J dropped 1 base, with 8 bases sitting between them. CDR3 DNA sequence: TGCGCCAGCAGCTTGGCCGTGGGGTCCTACGAGCAGTACTTC. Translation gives CASSLAVGSYEQYF.